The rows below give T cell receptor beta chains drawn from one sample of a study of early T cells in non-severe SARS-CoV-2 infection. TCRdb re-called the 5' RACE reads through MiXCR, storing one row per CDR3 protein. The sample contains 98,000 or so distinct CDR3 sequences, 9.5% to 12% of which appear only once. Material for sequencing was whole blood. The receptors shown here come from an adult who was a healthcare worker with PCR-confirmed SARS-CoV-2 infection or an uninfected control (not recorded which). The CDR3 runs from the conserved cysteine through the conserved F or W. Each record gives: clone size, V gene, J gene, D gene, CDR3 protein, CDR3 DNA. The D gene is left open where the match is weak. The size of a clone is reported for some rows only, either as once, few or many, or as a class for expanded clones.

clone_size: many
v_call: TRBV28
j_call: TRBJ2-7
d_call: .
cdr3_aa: CASSSHEVAGNEQYF
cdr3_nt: TGTGCCAGCAGTTCCCACGAGGTTGCGGGAAACGAGCAGTACTTC

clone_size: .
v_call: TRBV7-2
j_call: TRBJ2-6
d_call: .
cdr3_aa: CASRPAFSGANVLTF
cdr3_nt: TGTGCCAGCAGACCTGCCTTCTCTGGGGCCAACGTCCTGACTTTC

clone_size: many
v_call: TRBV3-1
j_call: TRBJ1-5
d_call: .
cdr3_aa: CASSPAKRQQPQHF
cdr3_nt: TGTGCCAGCAGCCCAGCCAAGCGCCAACAGCCCCAGCATTTT

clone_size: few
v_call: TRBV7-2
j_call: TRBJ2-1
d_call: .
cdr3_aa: CASSQRGGPYNEQFF
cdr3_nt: TGTGCCAGCAGCCAAAGGGGGGGCCCCTACAATGAGCAGTTCTTC

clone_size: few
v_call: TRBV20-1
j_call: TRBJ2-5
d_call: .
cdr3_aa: CSATMGTGSQETQYF
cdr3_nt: TGCAGTGCCACCATGGGAACAGGATCCCAAGAGACCCAGTACTTC

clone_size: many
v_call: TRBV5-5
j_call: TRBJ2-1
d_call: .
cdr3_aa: CASSLGPGPANEQFF
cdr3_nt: TGTGCCAGCAGCTTGGGACCTGGGCCCGCGAATGAGCAGTTCTTC

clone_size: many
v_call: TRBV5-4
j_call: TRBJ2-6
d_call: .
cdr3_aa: CASSQTGLGANVLTF
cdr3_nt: TGTGCCAGCAGCCAAACAGGGCTCGGGGCCAACGTCCTGACTTTC

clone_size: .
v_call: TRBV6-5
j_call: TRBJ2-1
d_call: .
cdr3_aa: CASSTRQGRANEQFF
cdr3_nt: TGTGCCAGCAGTACCCGACAGGGGAGGGCCAATGAGCAGTTCTTC

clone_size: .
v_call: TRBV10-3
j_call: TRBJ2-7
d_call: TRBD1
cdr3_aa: CAISESVKTGTYEQYF
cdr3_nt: TGTGCCATCAGTGAGTCGGTGAAGACAGGGACCTACGAGCAGTACTTC

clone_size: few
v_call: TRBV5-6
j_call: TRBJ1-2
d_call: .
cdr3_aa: CASSPGYYGYTF
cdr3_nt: TGTGCCAGCAGCCCAGGCTACTATGGCTACACCTTC

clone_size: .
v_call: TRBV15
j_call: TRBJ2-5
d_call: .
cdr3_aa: CATSRQGETQYF
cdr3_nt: TGTGCCACCAGCAGGCAGGGAGAGACCCAGTACTTC

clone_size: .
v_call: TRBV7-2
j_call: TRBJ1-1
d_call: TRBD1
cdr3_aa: CASSIPQTGATEAFF
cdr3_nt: TGTGCCAGCAGCATTCCTCAGACAGGGGCCACTGAAGCTTTCTTT

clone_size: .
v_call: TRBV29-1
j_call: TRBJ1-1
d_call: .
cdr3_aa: CSVGDLNTEAFF
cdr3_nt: TGCAGCGTTGGGGACTTGAACACTGAAGCTTTCTTT

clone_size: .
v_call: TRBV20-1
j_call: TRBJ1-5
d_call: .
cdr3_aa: CSARVPSHQPQHF
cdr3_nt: TGCAGTGCTAGGGTTCCATCCCATCAGCCCCAGCATTTT

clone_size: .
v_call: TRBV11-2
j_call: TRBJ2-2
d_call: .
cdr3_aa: CASTPTNTGELFF
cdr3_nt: TGTGCCAGCACCCCGACGAACACCGGGGAGCTGTTTTTT

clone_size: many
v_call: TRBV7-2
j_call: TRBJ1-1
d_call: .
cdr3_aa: CASSRGRATEAFF
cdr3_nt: TGTGCCAGCAGCAGAGGCAGGGCTACTGAAGCTTTCTTT